What follows is one TCR beta chain and its context. Per the original data handling: Amplification from reference gene primers served as the basis for estimated nucleated cell counts. The table came from immunoSEQ multiplex PCR; TCRdb's copy has only in-frame clones and leaves some out. The V and J calls and the clone size are those of that table, but D and trimming were determined from the DNA. This sample has over 150,000 clones; roughly 80% occur once, and the top ten carry 25% to 30%. Looked up from germline, CDR1 is SQVTM and CDR2 is ANQGSEA. The CDR3 consists of 14 residues. V lost 4 bases and J 0 bases, leaving 9 bases between the germline ends. The sample belongs to a study of blood T cell repertoires in COVID-19. Study as a whole: Some COVID-19 samples were acute and others convalescent; all came from the United States, Italy and Spain. In each case, the material was cDNA or gDNA derived from T cells, B-cell-depleted T cells, or PBMCs.

Sequencing was done on a sample of peripheral blood. The clonotype comes from an older woman with acute or convalescent COVID-19. The V call is TRBV29-1, the J call TRBJ1-4; D gene uncertain. The CDR3, as DNA: TGCAGCGTTGGACGGGGTACAACTAATGAAAAACTGTTTTTT. It codes for CSVGRGTTNEKLFF.